This TCR beta chain was profiled in a study of cytomegalovirus exposure and HLA in healthy donors. Primers included in the PCR were 60 Vbeta and 13 Jbeta primers. Data came from immunoSEQ multiplex PCR; TCRdb stores just in-frame clones and leaves some out. The table has more than 110,000 clones, approximately 80% seen once. The germline V gene encodes CDR1 LNHDA and CDR2 SQIVND (reference sequence). This CDR3 has 15 amino acids. V shed 5 bases and J shed 1 base, with 14 bases lying between them. Sequencing was carried out using PBMCs. The chain couples TRBV19 to TRBJ1-2, with D maybe TRBD1 (6 bases). The sequence was obtained from a man aged 50 or older in good health and CMV-seronegative. The CDR3 reads CASSAGTNYNYGYTF. In DNA, the CDR3 is TGTGCCAGTAGTGCCGGGACAAACTATAACTATGGCTACACCTTC.